The rows below give T cell receptor beta chains drawn from one sample of a study of PD-L1 blockade in urothelial cancer. Assay used: immunoSEQ multiplex PCR; TCRdb lists only in-frame clones, some missing. The repertoire holds about 110,000 clones, with approximately 90% as singletons. Source: PBMCs, taken around atezolizumab (anti-PD-L1) treatment. The receptors originated from a man in his 60s with urothelial cancer. Both conserved end residues are part of each CDR3. The D gene is left open where the match is weak. Clone size is given for some rows only: seen once, a few or many times, or a class if the clone is expanded.

CDR3aa | CDR3nt | j_gene | d_gene | v_gene | abundance
CSVGSTGELFF | TGCAGCGTTGGTAGCACCGGGGAGCTGTTTTTT | TRBJ2-2 | NA | TRBV29-1 | NA
CASSIYPEPTGGELFF | TGTGCCAGTAGTATCTACCCTGAGCCCACGGGCGGGGAGCTGTTTTTT | TRBJ2-2 | NA | TRBV19 | NA
CASSEGWAFGYTNEKLFF | TGTGCCAGCAGTGAAGGTTGGGCGTTTGGATACACTAATGAAAAACTGTTTTTT | TRBJ1-4 | NA | TRBV6-1 | NA
CASSQPGTSEINTQYF | TGTGCCAGCAGCCAGCCCGGGACTAGCGAGATTAATACGCAGTATTTT | TRBJ2-3 | TRBD2 | TRBV14 | NA
CASSKRTGGVVNEQFF | TGTGCCAGCTCAAAAAGGACAGGGGGGGTTGTGAATGAGCAGTTCTTC | TRBJ2-1 | TRBD1 | TRBV18 | NA
CASSSGLAINTGELFF | TGTGCCAGCAGCTCCGGACTAGCGATTAACACCGGGGAGCTGTTTTTT | TRBJ2-2 | TRBD2 | TRBV7-6 | NA
CASSQVRSVETQYF | TGCGCCAGCAGCCAAGTGCGTTCGGTAGAGACCCAGTACTTC | TRBJ2-5 | NA | TRBV4-1 | NA
CASSQEVAGVLDEQFF | TGTGCCAGCAGCCAAGAAGTAGCGGGAGTTTTGGATGAGCAGTTCTTC | TRBJ2-1 | TRBD2 | TRBV4-2 | NA
CASSLGHSPSLYNEQFF | TGCGCCAGCAGCTTGGGGCATTCACCCTCCCTTTACAATGAGCAGTTCTTC | TRBJ2-1 | NA | TRBV5-1 | NA
CASSPLAGASYEQYF | TGCGCCAGCAGCCCACTAGCGGGAGCCTCCTACGAGCAGTACTTC | TRBJ2-7 | TRBD2 | TRBV4-1 | NA
CASSAQDGINEQFF | TGTGCCAGCAGCGCCCAGGACGGGATTAATGAGCAGTTCTTC | TRBJ2-1 | NA | TRBV7-6 | once
CASSFSWTGAVSTDTQYF | TGTGCCAGCAGCTTCTCGTGGACAGGAGCGGTCAGCACAGATACGCAGTATTTT | TRBJ2-3 | TRBD1 | TRBV5-6 | once
CASSIGLAGGVYNEQFF | TGTGCCAGTAGTATAGGCCTAGCGGGGGGGGTCTACAATGAGCAGTTCTTC | TRBJ2-1 | TRBD2 | TRBV19 | NA
CAWSLGDRTGTF | TGTGCCTGGAGCCTCGGAGACAGGACGGGCACCTTC | TRBJ1-2 | NA | TRBV30 | NA
CASSLEPGGQETQYF | TGCGCCAGCAGCTTGGAGCCAGGGGGCCAAGAGACCCAGTACTTC | TRBJ2-5 | TRBD1 | TRBV5-1 | NA
CASRSLRGTYEQYF | TGTGCCAGCAGAAGTCTTAGGGGCACTTACGAGCAGTACTTC | TRBJ2-7 | NA | TRBV2 | NA
CASSLADIRANYGYTF | TGTGCCAGCAGTTTAGCGGACATCCGAGCTAACTATGGCTACACCTTC | TRBJ1-2 | NA | TRBV28 | NA
CASSLGRQGFGETQYF | TGTGCCAGCAGCTTAGGCCGGCAGGGGTTTGGAGAGACCCAGTACTTC | TRBJ2-5 | NA | TRBV13 | NA
CASRTSAGSPSGANVLTF | TGTGCCAGCAGAACCTCAGCGGGGAGCCCCTCTGGGGCCAACGTCCTGACTTTC | TRBJ2-6 | TRBD2 | TRBV11-2 | NA
CASSLVRGGATFRTDTQYF | TGTGCCAGCAGCTTAGTTCGGGGGGGGGCTACCTTCCGCACAGATACGCAGTATTTT | TRBJ2-3 | TRBD2 | TRBV7-2 | NA
CASRGQGNQPQHF | TGTGCCAGCAGGGGCCAGGGGAATCAGCCCCAGCATTTT | TRBJ1-5 | NA | TRBV6-6 | few
CASEVQGGTEAFF | TGTGCCAGCGAGGTGCAGGGGGGAACTGAAGCTTTCTTT | TRBJ1-1 | TRBD1 | TRBV4-2 | NA
CASSFTGLETQYF | TGTGCCAGCAGCTTCACTGGGCTCGAGACCCAGTACTTC | TRBJ2-5 | NA | TRBV7-2 | NA
CASRRTGGPQETQYF | TGTGCCAGCAGAAGGACAGGGGGCCCTCAAGAGACCCAGTACTTC | TRBJ2-5 | TRBD1 | TRBV25-1 | NA
CASSEALWSSRQFF | TGTGCCAGCAGTGAAGCCCTATGGTCTAGCCGGCAGTTCTTC | TRBJ2-1 | NA | TRBV2 | NA
CASSLGHRTDTQYF | TGTGCCAGCAGCTTGGGACATAGAACAGATACGCAGTATTTT | TRBJ2-3 | NA | TRBV5-6 | once
CASSLPQETQYF | TGTGCCAGCAGTCTACCTCAAGAGACCCAGTACTTC | TRBJ2-5 | NA | TRBV27 | NA
CASSKGQGESNQPQHF | TGTGCCAGCAGCAAAGGTCAGGGGGAGAGCAATCAGCCCCAGCATTTT | TRBJ1-5 | TRBD1 | TRBV7-9 | NA
CSAALDSEQYF | TGCAGTGCTGCCTTAGATTCCGAGCAGTACTTC | TRBJ2-7 | NA | TRBV20-1 | NA
CATSRDMAGGAGELFF | TGTGCCACCAGCAGAGATATGGCGGGAGGGGCCGGGGAGCTGTTTTTT | TRBJ2-2 | TRBD2 | TRBV15 | NA
CASSSTGGGYNEQFF | TGTGCCAGCAGTAGCACGGGGGGGGGATACAATGAGCAGTTCTTC | TRBJ2-1 | TRBD2 | TRBV7-2 | NA